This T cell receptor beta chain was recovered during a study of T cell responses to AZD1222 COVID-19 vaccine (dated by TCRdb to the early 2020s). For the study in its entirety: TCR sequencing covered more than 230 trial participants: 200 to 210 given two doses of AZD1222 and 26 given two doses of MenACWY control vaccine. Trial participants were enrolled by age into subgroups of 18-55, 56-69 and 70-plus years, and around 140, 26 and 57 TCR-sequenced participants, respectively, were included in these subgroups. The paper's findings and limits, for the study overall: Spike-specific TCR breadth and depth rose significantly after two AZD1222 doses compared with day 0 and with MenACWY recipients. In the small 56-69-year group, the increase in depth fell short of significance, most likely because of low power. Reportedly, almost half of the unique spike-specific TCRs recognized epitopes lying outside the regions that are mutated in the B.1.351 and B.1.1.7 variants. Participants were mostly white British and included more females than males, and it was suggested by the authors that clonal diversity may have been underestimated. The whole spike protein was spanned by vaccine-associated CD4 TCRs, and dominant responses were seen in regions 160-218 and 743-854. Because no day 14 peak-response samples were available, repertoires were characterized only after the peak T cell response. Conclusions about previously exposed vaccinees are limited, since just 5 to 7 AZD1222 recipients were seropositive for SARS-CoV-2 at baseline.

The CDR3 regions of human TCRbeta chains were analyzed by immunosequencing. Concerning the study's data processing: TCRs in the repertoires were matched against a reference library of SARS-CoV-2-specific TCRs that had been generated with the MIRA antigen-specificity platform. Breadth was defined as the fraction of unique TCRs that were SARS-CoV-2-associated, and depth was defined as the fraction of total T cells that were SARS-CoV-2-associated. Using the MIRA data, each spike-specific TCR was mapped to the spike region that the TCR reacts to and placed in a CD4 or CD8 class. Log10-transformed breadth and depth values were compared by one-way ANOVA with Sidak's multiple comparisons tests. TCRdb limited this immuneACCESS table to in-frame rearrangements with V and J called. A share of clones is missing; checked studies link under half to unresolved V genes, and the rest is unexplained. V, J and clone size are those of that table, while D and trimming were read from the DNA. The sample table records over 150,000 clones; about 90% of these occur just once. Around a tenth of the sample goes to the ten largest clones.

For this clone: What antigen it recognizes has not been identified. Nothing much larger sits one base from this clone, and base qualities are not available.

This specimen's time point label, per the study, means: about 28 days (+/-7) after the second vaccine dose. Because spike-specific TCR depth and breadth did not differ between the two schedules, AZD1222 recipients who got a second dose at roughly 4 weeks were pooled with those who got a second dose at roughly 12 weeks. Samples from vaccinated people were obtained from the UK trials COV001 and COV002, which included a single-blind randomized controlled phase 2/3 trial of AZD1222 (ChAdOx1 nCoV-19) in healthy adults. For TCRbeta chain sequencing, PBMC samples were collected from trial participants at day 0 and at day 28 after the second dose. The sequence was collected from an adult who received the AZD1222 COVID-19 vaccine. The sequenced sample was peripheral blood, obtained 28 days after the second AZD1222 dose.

Read as DNA, the sequence is TGTGCCAGCAGCAGAGAACAGGGAATCGGCTACACCTTC. Translated, this gives CASSREQGIGYTF. The chain employs TRBV14 and TRBJ1-2; a tentative D call is TRBD1 (6 bases match). The germline V gene provides CDR1 SGHDN and CDR2 FVKESK. Counted from cysteine to phenylalanine, this CDR3 has 13 amino acids. The sequence is cut down to CDR3 DNA, 39 bases in frame from base 1. At the junction V is shortened by 5 bases and J by 8 bases, with 15 bases in between.